This entry concerns a single TCR beta chain. This clone was counted only a few times. The clone's antigen remains unknown. The record has no base qualities; no much larger clone is one base away. Genomic DNA was isolated from the sorted cells so that the TCRbeta CDR3 region could be sequenced. TCRbeta CDR3 regions were sequenced using the immunoSEQ Assay. In its TCRdb copy, this immuneACCESS table keeps in-frame sequences only and misses some clones. Where compared with another copy, unresolved V genes explain less than half of these, and the others have no known cause. Present in this sample are about 80,000 clones, 70% to 90% of which were seen just once. About 1.9% of the sample belongs to the ten largest clones. Ends trimmed: V by 5 bases, J by 6 bases; bases unmatched to a gene: 6. From cysteine to phenylalanine, the CDR3 is 14 amino acids long. CDR3 DNA is the only sequence kept; it has 42 bases, read in frame from the first base. From a lookup of the germline V gene (reference sequence), CDR1 and CDR2 are LNHDA and SQIVND.

The trial excluded patients who had a history of autoimmune disease or were on systemic immunosuppression. In every dose cohort, peripheral blood was drawn for TCR sequencing at baseline, cycle 4 day 1, and cycle 7 day 1. The samples were taken from a phase I, first-in-human, multicenter, open-label dose-escalation trial of ivuxolimab. Adults with locally advanced or metastatic melanoma, renal cell carcinoma, hepatocellular carcinoma or head and neck squamous cell carcinoma were enrolled in the trial. CD4+ and CD8+ T cells were sorted separately from peripheral blood before TCR sequencing. The data originate from a study of OX40 agonist ivuxolimab in advanced cancers. In the study overall: Ivuxolimab was an agonistic, fully human IgG2 monoclonal antibody directed against OX40 (CD134), a costimulatory receptor. Three dose-escalation patients achieved partial responses, one with hepatocellular carcinoma and two with cutaneous melanoma. Intravenous ivuxolimab was administered to patients every 2 weeks at six dose levels: 0.01, 0.1, 0.3, 1.5, 3 and 10 mg/kg. Among the approximately 50 dose-escalation patients, about 20 had hepatocellular carcinoma, roughly 15 melanoma, 9 renal cell carcinoma and 9 head and neck cancer. Patients were allowed to have had prior anti-PD-1, anti-PD-L1 or anti-CTLA-4 therapy, and approximately 40% of the dose-escalation patients had been treated with checkpoint inhibitors. In the dose-escalation cohort, 82.7% of patients were male, and the mean age was approximately 64 years, with a range of roughly 23 to 85. The monotherapy dose-escalation portion (N ≈ 56 patients) of the phase I ivuxolimab trial is reported in the paper. The point of sequencing TCRbeta in the periphery was to test whether ivuxolimab changed TCR sequence diversity and drove clonal T-cell expansion. The study at large found these results: Partial responders in the 0.1-3.0 mg/kg groups had among the lowest normalized peripheral clonal expansion, especially among CD8+ T cells. The antigen specificity of the peripheral T cells that underwent clonal expansion was not determined. Low levels of normalized T-cell clonal expansion were also seen in some patients who did not respond. On average, CD8+ T cells showed more expanded clones than CD4+ T cells after ivuxolimab. At doses from 0.1 to 3.0 mg/kg, clonal expansion was seen in both CD4+ and CD8+ blood T cells between baseline and week 6.

The sequence was collected from an adult with an advanced solid tumor such as melanoma, head and neck, liver or kidney cancer. This chain is built from TRBV19 and TRBJ2-2, and TRBD1 aligns with 7 junction nucleotides. The specimen was CD4+ or CD8+ T cells sorted from blood, collected in a trial of the OX40 agonist ivuxolimab. The DNA sequence reads TGTGCCAGTAGTCAGGGGACAGCCCCCGGGGAGCTGTTTTTT. The translation is CASSQGTAPGELFF. Here the CDR3 is joined to the reference TRBV19 and TRBJ2-2 genes, and the full variable domain is: DGGITQSPKYLFRKEGQNVTLSCEQNLNHDAMYWYRQDPGQGLRLIYYSQIVNDFQKGDIAEGYSVSREKKESFPLTVTSAQKNPTAFYLCASSQGTAPGELFFGEGSRLTVL.